This TCR beta chain was captured in a study of T cell responses to AZD1222 COVID-19 vaccine. Broader study findings: White British ancestry dominated among donors, who included more females, and clonal diversity was possibly underestimated. Sampling captured repertoires only after the peak T cell response.

A word on this clone: Its target is unknown.

Some clones are missing from TCRdb's copy, which holds only in-frame ones; the method was immunoSEQ multiplex PCR. The profile shows around 140,000 clones, more than 85% of them singletons. Trimming cost V 4 bases and J 5 bases, with 6 bases left between them. The length of the CDR3 is 11 residues. Germline CDR1 SGHRS, CDR2 YFSETQ. V and J are TRBV5-1 and TRBJ2-5, with unresolved D. The material sequenced was peripheral blood, taken 28 days after the second AZD1222 dose. The TCR was taken from an adult who received the AZD1222 COVID-19 vaccine. For the CDR3, the DNA is TGCGCCAGCAGCGATTCGGAGACCCAGTACTTC. It yields the protein CASSDSETQYF.